One and the same sample provided the 32 T cell receptor beta chains below, sequenced in a study of cytotoxic CD8 clonotypes in ibrutinib-treated CLL (dated by TCRdb to the early 2020s). Libraries were constructed by the immunoSEQ multiplex PCR assay. The clones in this table, taken by TCRdb from immuneACCESS, are in-frame only. Not every clone is retained; where verified, under half of the shortfall comes from an unresolved V gene, and the cause of the rest is unknown. The sample records about 160,000 clones, 70% to 85% of which are singletons. The ten top clones hold 4.6% of the sample. In the paper's terms, the time point label means: around 25 months on ibrutinib. The material was PBMCs, obtained after 24 months of ibrutinib treatment. The receptors derive from a human donor with chronic lymphocytic leukemia.

This clone was recorded once. The rearrangement uses TRBV6-5 and TRBJ1-1, with 7 bases that match TRBD1. CDR1 MNHEY and CDR2 SVGAGI come from the germline V gene. This CDR3 region has 12 residues. J was trimmed by 11 bases and V by 6 bases; bases with no gene match: 9. The CDR3 reads CASRSTGLDAFF. The CDR3 DNA reads TGTGCCAGCAGATCGACAGGGTTGGACGCTTTCTTT.

The chain is built from TRBV5-6 and TRBJ2-3, with 7 nucleotides matching TRBD2. Germline CDR1 and CDR2: SGHDT and YYEEEE. This CDR3 has 15 residues. Trimming at V came to 2 bases and at J to 2 bases, leaving 5 bases not matched to a gene. The CDR3 bases are TGTGCCAGCAGCTTTCAGGAGCGGGACACAGATACGCAGTATTTT. Translating gives CASSFQERDTDTQYF.

This clone occurred once. The gene calls are TRBV15 and TRBJ1-1; D not certain. The CDR3 sequence is 14 residues long. Trimming left V 8 bases short and J 8 bases short, with 21 bases between. Germline CDR1 LNHNV, CDR2 YYDKDF (reference sequence). The CDR3 reads CATGRAGGVSEAFF. The CDR3 coding sequence is TGTGCCACCGGACGGGCCGGCGGGGTCTCGGAAGCTTTCTTT.

The J gene is TRBJ2-3, the V gene TRBV27; D uncertain. The V gene's germline CDR1 is MNHEY and CDR2 SMNVEV (reference sequence). V was pared by 8 bases and J by 3 bases, with 12 bases between. The CDR3 consists of 13 residues. DNA of the CDR3: TGTGCCAGCGGCCCTCTCGGGACAGATACGCAGTATTTT. Translated: CASGPLGTDTQYF.

V gene TRBV9 combines with J gene TRBJ2-3; no firm D call. V lost 1 base to trimming and J lost 0 bases, with 9 bases between them. The CDR3 sequence is 15 residues long. Germline CDR1 and CDR2: SGDLS and YYNGEE. DNA of the CDR3: TGTGCCAGCAGCGTAATGGCAGGCAGCACAGATACGCAGTATTTT. Protein sequence: CASSVMAGSTDTQYF.

The table lists this clone with a count of one. The chain joins TRBV6-1 to TRBJ1-5, with 8 bases matching TRBD1. The V gene end was trimmed by 2 bases and the J gene end by 7 bases; junction bases not matched to a gene: 7. The CDR3 has 15 amino acids. Germline V gives CDR1 MNHNS, CDR2 SASEGT. The CDR3 loop is CASSERGQEGQPQHF. The CDR3 bases are TGTGCCAGCAGTGAAAGGGGACAGGAGGGCCAGCCCCAGCATTTT.

The chain is built from TRBV5-1 and TRBJ2-5; a possible D gene is TRBD1 (5 bases). Germline V gives CDR1 SGHRS, CDR2 YFSETQ. CDR3 length equals 16 residues. With 1 base removed from V and 2 bases from J, the gap between germline ends came to 15 bases. The CDR3 protein is CASSLSVGLGQETQYF. The CDR3 nucleotides are TGCGCCAGCAGCTTGTCGGTGGGGCTGGGGCAAGAGACCCAGTACTTC.

V is TRBV4-3 and J is TRBJ1-2, with D possibly TRBD1 on 6 matching bases. Per germline, CDR1 LGHNA and CDR2 YSLEER. This CDR3 is built from 17 residues. Trimming took off 4 bases at V and 4 bases at J, with 22 bases between the two ends. The CDR3 is CASSRKRDNLSAYGYTF. The CDR3, as DNA: TGCGCCAGCAGCCGCAAACGGGACAACCTCAGCGCCTATGGCTACACCTTC.

The chain combines TRBV7-3 with TRBJ1-2; possibly TRBD1 for D (5 bases). CDR3 length: 13 amino acids. Trimming pared 5 bases from V and 5 bases from J, leaving 12 bases between. Germline-derived CDR1 and CDR2 are SGHTA and FQGTGA. Written as DNA, the CDR3 is TGTGCCAGCAGCACGGGGCCCGGTTATGGCTACACCTTC. Amino acids: CASSTGPGYGYTF.

J is TRBJ2-3 and V is TRBV5-6; TRBD2 aligns across 9 bases. CDR1 and CDR2 from the germline V gene are SGHDT and YYEEEE. CDR3 length equals 14 residues. V trimming: 4 bases; J trimming: 7 bases; junction bases outside the gene matches: 7. The chain's CDR3 is CASSALTSGYTQYF. In DNA form, the CDR3 reads TGTGCCAGCAGCGCCCTGACTAGCGGATATACGCAGTATTTT.

The chain recombines TRBV6-5 with TRBJ1-3; D not resolved. Germline assignment: CDR1 MNHEY and CDR2 SVGAGI. The CDR3 extends over 16 amino acids. V was cut by 2 bases and J by 1 base, with 12 bases left in between. The CDR3 DNA is TGTGCCAGCAGTTACAACCCAGGCTTTTCTGGAAACACCATATATTTT. It yields the protein CASSYNPGFSGNTIYF.

This chain joins TRBV6-5 and TRBJ1-4, with D possibly being TRBD1 (6 bases). Per the germline V gene, CDR1 is MNHEY and CDR2 is SVGAGI. This CDR3 has 15 amino acids. The germline V and J ends were trimmed by 7 bases and 13 bases, with 25 bases remaining between them. The CDR3 spells CASKDSDASSRGLFF. The CDR3 DNA is TGTGCCAGCAAGGATTCGGATGCTAGCTCCAGGGGACTGTTTTTT.

V gene TRBV4-1 combines with J gene TRBJ2-1; D is perhaps TRBD2 (5 bases). The CDR3 runs to 15 residues. Trimming shortened V by 4 bases and J by 7 bases, and 17 bases separated the two germline ends. Germline loops: CDR1 MGHRA, CDR2 YSYEKL. CDR3 loop: CASSRKRGEYNEQFF. The CDR3 nucleotides read TGCGCCAGCAGCCGGAAACGGGGTGAATATAATGAGCAGTTCTTC.

The CDR3 sequence is CASSRDFSGETQYF. CDR3 in DNA: TGTGCCAGCAGCCGGGACTTCAGCGGAGAGACCCAGTACTTC. The rearrangement links TRBV7-8 to TRBJ2-5; D is perhaps TRBD2 (6 bases). CDR1 and CDR2 (germline): SGHVS, FQNEAQ. The length of the CDR3 is 14 residues. Trimming pared 5 bases from V and 4 bases from J, leaving 14 bases between.

This chain uses TRBV7-3 with TRBJ2-1; TRBD2 agrees at 9 bases. This CDR3 has 15 residues. The germline V gene has CDR1 SGHTA and CDR2 FQGTGA. Unmatched junction bases numbered 5, after V lost 4 bases and J lost 4 bases. CDR3 sequence: CASSSGTSWYNEQFF. DNA for the CDR3: TGTGCCAGCAGCTCCGGGACTAGCTGGTACAATGAGCAGTTCTTC.

This clone was seen repeatedly, ten times or more. The chain couples TRBV19 to TRBJ1-5; D perhaps matches TRBD1 (5 bases). Germline CDR1 is LNHDA and CDR2 is SQIVND (reference sequence). The CDR3 covers 13 residues. V lost 4 bases to trimming and J lost 4 bases, with 8 bases between them. This chain's CDR3 is CASSNRFNQPQHF. The CDR3 nucleotides are TGTGCCAGTAGTAACAGGTTTAATCAGCCCCAGCATTTT.

The V gene is TRBV4-2, the J gene TRBJ1-2; D is possibly TRBD1 (5 bases). Germline V lookup: CDR1 LGHNA, CDR2 YNFKEQ. V dropped 3 bases and J dropped 8 bases, with 16 bases sitting between them. The CDR3 runs to 14 residues. CDR3 region: CASSHLQDTDGYTF. CDR3 in DNA: TGTGCCAGCAGCCACCTACAGGACACTGACGGCTACACCTTC.

DNA for the CDR3: TGCGCCAGCAGCCGTTATACCGGGGAGCTGTTTTTT. Translation: CASSRYTGELFF. The chain has TRBV5-1 and TRBJ2-2; no reliable D call. The CDR3 sequence is 12 residues long. Deletions cut 4 bases from V and 5 bases from J, with 6 bases between. Germline CDR1 reads SGHRS; CDR2 reads YFSETQ.

The chain combines TRBV10-2 with TRBJ2-1, with 14 bases identical to TRBD2. The CDR3 is made up of 17 amino acids. Trimming at V came to 4 bases and at J to 6 bases, leaving 8 bases not matched to a gene. Germline V gene data show CDR1 as WSHSY and CDR2 as SAAADI. CDR3 amino acids: CASSGGLAGVRGNEQFF. For the CDR3, the DNA is TGCGCCAGCAGTGGGGGACTAGCGGGGGTTAGGGGCAATGAGCAGTTCTTC.

The chain carries TRBV9 and TRBJ1-1; D unresolved. The CDR3 totals 14 residues. In germline, CDR1 is SGDLS, CDR2 YYNGEE. The V end was cut by 6 bases, the J end by 7 bases, with 19 bases between. This chain's CDR3 is CASTRNGESVEAFF. CDR3 nucleotides: TGTGCCAGCACCAGGAACGGGGAGTCGGTTGAAGCTTTCTTT.

The rearrangement uses TRBV25-1 and TRBJ1-2; 7 bases are a match to TRBD1. The CDR3 loop spans 10 amino acids. Germline CDR1 MGHDK, CDR2 SYGVNS. The V and J ends lost 10 bases and 5 bases, in that order; junction bases with no gene match: 1. The CDR3 DNA reads as TGTGCCACCAGGGGGTATGGCTACACCTTC. Translated, it gives CATRGYGYTF.

This chain links TRBV7-9 with TRBJ2-1; 9 bases map to TRBD1. The trim removed 5 bases at V and 0 bases at J, leaving 5 bases unmatched. CDR1 is SEHNR, CDR2 FQNEAQ, per germline (reference sequence). This CDR3 spans 16 amino acids. The chain's CDR3 is CASSADRGSSYNEQFF. The CDR3 DNA sequence: TGTGCCAGCAGCGCGGACAGGGGAAGCTCCTACAATGAGCAGTTCTTC.

The chain carries TRBV6-5 and TRBJ1-2; D not certain. V lost 0 bases, J lost 0 bases, and 8 bases lay in between. CDR3 length: 15 residues. The germline V gene encodes CDR1 MNHEY and CDR2 SVGAGI. The CDR3 spells CASSYSSGANYGYTF. DNA of the CDR3: TGTGCCAGCAGTTACTCCTCGGGAGCTAACTATGGCTACACCTTC.

The gene calls are TRBV5-4 and TRBJ2-1, with TRBD2 matching 16 bases. The CDR3 consists of 20 residues. Trimming removed 4 bases from V and 0 bases from J; junction bases left unmatched: 10. Germline V gene sequence: CDR1 SGHNT, CDR2 YYREEE (reference sequence). This CDR3 reads CASSLKGLAGGILSYNEQFF. For the CDR3, the DNA is TGTGCCAGCAGCCTAAAGGGACTAGCGGGGGGGATCCTCTCCTACAATGAGCAGTTCTTC. The full variable domain, with the rest looked up from reference TRBV5-4 and TRBJ2-1, is ETGVTQSPTHLIKTRGQQVTLRCSSQSGHNTVSWYQQALGQGPQFIFQYYREEENGRGNFPPRFSGLQFPNYSSELNVNALELDDSALYLCASSLKGLAGGILSYNEQFFGPGTRLTVL.

The CDR3 DNA follows: TGTGCCATCAGTGAGTGGGGAGATAGCAATCAGCCCCAGCATTTT. Its protein product is CAISEWGDSNQPQHF. V usage is TRBV10-3 and J usage is TRBJ1-5; D gene unclear. The CDR3 is made up of 15 amino acids. Trimming shortened V by 1 base and J by 0 bases, and 7 bases separated the two germline ends. CDR1 is ENHRY, CDR2 SYGVKD, per germline.

This sequence joins TRBV6-5 and TRBJ2-5, with 7 nucleotides matching TRBD1. V trimming: 2 bases; J trimming: 1 base; junction bases outside the gene matches: 7. This CDR3 spans 16 amino acids. Germline V lookup: CDR1 MNHEY, CDR2 SVGAGI. The CDR3, as DNA: TGTGCCAGCAGTTACCGATCCACAGGGGTCCAAGAGACCCAGTACTTC. Translated, it gives CASSYRSTGVQETQYF.

Comments on this clone: Other nucleotide sequences in the sample specify the same CDR3. V usage is TRBV7-2 and J usage is TRBJ1-2; D is perhaps TRBD1 (5 bases). This CDR3 has 15 amino acids. The V end lost 3 bases, the J end lost 2 bases, and 13 bases lay between the germline ends. Germline CDR1 reads SGHTA; CDR2 reads FQGNSA. The CDR3 DNA reads TGTGCCAGCAGCTTGGTGGGGCAGGGCAACTATGGCTACACCTTC. It codes for CASSLVGQGNYGYTF.

V gene TRBV5-6 combines with J gene TRBJ2-6, with no clear D. The CDR3 runs 14 residues. V lost 2 bases and J 0 bases, leaving 3 bases between the germline ends. The germline V gene encodes CDR1 SGHDT and CDR2 YYEEEE. Here the CDR3 DNA reads TGTGCCAGCAGCTTACGCTCTGGGGCCAACGTCCTGACTTTC. As protein: CASSLRSGANVLTF.

The V call is TRBV5-5, the J call TRBJ1-1; D perhaps matches TRBD1 (5 bases). Trimming removed 1 base at V and 4 bases at J, with 17 bases between. The CDR3 spans 16 residues. The germline CDR1 and CDR2 sequences are SGHKS and YYEKEE (reference sequence). The DNA of the CDR3 is TGTGCCAGCAGCTTGACTTCGCTCCAGGGAGGCACTGAAGCTTTCTTT. The encoded protein is CASSLTSLQGGTEAFF.

The chain recombines TRBV4-1 with TRBJ1-5; a possible D gene is TRBD1 (5 bases). Trimming left V 6 bases short and J 7 bases short, with 19 bases between. Germline V gene data show CDR1 as MGHRA and CDR2 as YSYEKL. The CDR3 length is 15 residues. Written as DNA, the CDR3 is TGCGCCAGCAGTTATTTGGGGGGGGAGCAACAGCCCCAGCATTTT. Amino acid sequence: CASSYLGGEQQPQHF.

The chain joins TRBV7-3 to TRBJ1-6; D gene ambiguous. The V end lost 2 bases, the J end lost 6 bases, and 8 bases lay between the germline ends. Germline V lookup: CDR1 SGHTA, CDR2 FQGTGA. The CDR3 extends over 14 amino acids. The CDR3 coding sequence is TGTGCCAGCAGCTTAGGGGTAGGTAATTCACCCCTCCACTTT. Protein product: CASSLGVGNSPLHF.

This chain joins TRBV10-1 and TRBJ2-7, with D perhaps TRBD1 (6 bases). Germline V lookup: CDR1 WNHNN, CDR2 SYGVQD (reference sequence). V was cut by 6 bases and J by 8 bases, with 8 bases left in between. The CDR3 runs to 10 residues. The CDR3 here is CASSGQKQYF. CDR3 bases: TGCGCCAGCAGCGGACAGAAGCAGTACTTC.